The 17 T cell receptor beta chains given below trace back to one sample, sequenced in a study of identical twins. MiXCR was run by TCRdb on the 5' RACE reads, yielding one entry per CDR3 protein. Altogether under 350,000 distinct CDR3 sequences are present, roughly 9.7% being singletons, with the ten largest covering roughly 6.4%. The same data also went into a second study, on yellow fever vaccine responses in identical twins.

The sequenced sample was CD8+ T cells sorted from blood. The receptors come from a woman aged 18-35 years in good health.

The rearrangement uses TRBV6-5 and TRBJ2-5; 7 bases map to TRBD1. Germline V lookup: CDR1 MNHEY, CDR2 SVGAGI. V was clipped by 4 bases and J by 0 bases; unmatched bases: 5. This CDR3 is 15 amino acids long. The DNA for the CDR3 is TGTGCCAGCAGTTCCAGGGGGTCGGACCAAGAGACCCAGTACTTC. Amino acid sequence: CASSSRGSDQETQYF.

V and J are TRBV29-1 and TRBJ2-6, with a weak D call TRBD2 (6 bases). Germline CDR1 and CDR2: SQVTM and ANQGSEA. This CDR3 comprises 15 residues. Trimming removed 7 bases at V and 4 bases at J, with 17 bases between. In DNA, the CDR3 is TGCAGCGCCCGGGTTGGAGGGACGGGGGCCAACGTCCTGACTTTC. This sequence encodes CSARVGGTGANVLTF.

The rearrangement joins TRBV28 to TRBJ2-3; TRBD2 might be the D (5 bases). The CDR3 runs 14 residues. Per the germline V gene, CDR1 is MDHEN and CDR2 is SYDVKM. The V end was cut by 5 bases, the J end by 5 bases, with 14 bases between. The CDR3: CASSPRWERDTQYF. DNA for the CDR3: TGTGCCAGCAGTCCAAGGTGGGAGAGAGATACGCAGTATTTT.

This clonotype was counted only a few times. The chain links TRBV27 to TRBJ2-7; 7 bases line up with TRBD2. Germline lookup yields CDR1 MNHEY and CDR2 SMNVEV (reference sequence). The length of the CDR3 is 16 residues. Unmatched junction bases numbered 15, after V lost 5 bases and J lost 5 bases. The CDR3 bases are TGTGCCAGCAGTATACTCCCCGGGGGAGGGGCGAACGAGCAGTACTTC. Protein product: CASSILPGGGANEQYF.

This chain links TRBV10-1 with TRBJ2-2, with D unclear. V was trimmed by 3 bases and J by 1 base, leaving 9 bases between them. The CDR3 loop spans 15 amino acids. Germline CDR1 and CDR2: WNHNN and SYGVQD (reference sequence). The CDR3 nucleotides read TGCGCCAGCAGTGACTCGACTGAGAACACCGGGGAGCTGTTTTTT. Its protein is CASSDSTENTGELFF.

The sample holds many counts of this clonotype. The chain employs TRBV4-2 and TRBJ1-1; D perhaps matches TRBD1 (5 bases). The CDR3 contains 16 residues. Germline loops: CDR1 LGHNA, CDR2 YNFKEQ. The V end lost 0 bases, the J end lost 2 bases, and 13 bases lay between the germline ends. CDR3 sequence (DNA): TGTGCCAGCAGCCAAGATGCGGGGGGTATAAACACTGAAGCTTTCTTT. It translates to CASSQDAGGINTEAFF.

Only a few counts were recorded for this clonotype. The chain uses TRBV20-1 and TRBJ2-1, with 13 positions matching TRBD2. V trimming: 3 bases; J trimming: 2 bases; junction bases outside the gene matches: 4. The CDR3 runs to 16 residues. CDR1 and CDR2 (germline): DFQATT, SNEGSKA (reference sequence). The CDR3 reads CSASGTSGMAYNEQFF. The CDR3 DNA sequence: TGCAGTGCTAGCGGGACTAGCGGGATGGCCTACAATGAGCAGTTCTTC.

This clonotype was observed at least ten times. The genes are TRBV12-3 or TRBV12-4 and TRBJ2-5; 13 bases line up with TRBD2. The CDR3 runs 15 residues. The J segment lost 5 bases and the V segment lost 5 bases, leaving 5 bases of the junction unmatched. CDR3 in DNA: TGTGCCAGCAGTGTCGGACTAGCGGGAGTGGAGACCCAGTACTTC. It translates to CASSVGLAGVETQYF.

This clonotype was counted between two and nine times. The rearrangement joins TRBV11-1 to TRBJ2-6; 10 bases line up with TRBD1. The CDR3 is made up of 18 amino acids. Trimming cost V 6 bases and J 1 base; bases outside gene matches: 9. Germline V CDR1 and CDR2: SGHAT, FQDESV (reference sequence). The CDR3 sequence: CASRFDRGLPSGANVLTF. CDR3 bases: TGTGCCAGCAGATTCGACAGGGGGCTTCCATCTGGGGCCAACGTCCTGACTTTC. The entire variable domain, with the rest obtained from reference TRBV11-1 and TRBJ2-6, is as follows: EAEVAQSPRYKITEKSQAVAFWCDPISGHATLYWYRQILGQGPELLVQFQDESVVDDSQLPKDRFSAERLKGVDSTLKIQPAELGDSAMYLCASRFDRGLPSGANVLTFGAGSRLTVL.

This clonotype was detected only a few times. The V call is TRBV6-5, the J call TRBJ1-5; 9 bases are shared with TRBD1. The CDR3 covers 18 residues. V shed 1 base and J 5 bases; nucleotides not matched to a gene: 12. CDR1 is MNHEY and CDR2 is SVGAGI in the germline V gene. In DNA, the CDR3 is TGTGCCAGCAGTTACTTCAGGGACAGGGAGGAAGGCGATCAGCCCCAGCATTTT. Its translation: CASSYFRDREEGDQPQHF.

This clonotype was seen ten or more times. The chain recombines TRBV2 with TRBJ2-2, with TRBD2 matching 13 bases. This CDR3 is built from 16 residues. Losses at the gene ends were 8 bases for V and 6 bases for J; bases not matched to a gene: 9. Germline CDR1 SNHLY, CDR2 FYNNEI. CDR3 coding DNA: TGTGCCAGCCTCCCAGGACTAGCGGGAGTGGCCGGGGAGCTGTTTTTT. Translation gives CASLPGLAGVAGELFF. Complete variable domain (other parts from reference TRBV2 and TRBJ2-2): EPEVTQTPSHQVTQMGQEVILRCVPISNHLYFYWYRQILGQKVEFLVSFYNNEISEKSEIFDDQFSVERPDGSNFTLKIRSTKLEDSAMYFCASLPGLAGVAGELFFGEGSRLTVL.

The CDR3 DNA is TGTGCCAGCAGCTTGAGACTGGCTCTGGATACGCAGTATTTT. It yields the protein CASSLRLALDTQYF. V is TRBV7-8 and J is TRBJ2-3, with unresolved D. The CDR3 totals 14 residues. Germline V gene sequence: CDR1 SGHVS, CDR2 FQNEAQ. V was clipped by 3 bases and J by 6 bases, with 13 bases between them.

The chain is built from TRBV30 and TRBJ1-2, with D tentatively TRBD1 (5 bases). Germline CDR1 reads GTSNPN; CDR2 reads SVGIG (reference sequence). The ends were cut back, 2 bases at V and 2 bases at J, with 9 bases in the middle. CDR3 length equals 13 residues. The CDR3 coding sequence is TGTGCCTGGAGTTCGGGACTGAACTATGGCTACACCTTC. This sequence encodes CAWSSGLNYGYTF.

This clonotype was seen repeatedly, ten times or more. The V gene is TRBV29-1, the J gene TRBJ2-1, with 12 bases lining up with TRBD2. The germline CDR1 and CDR2 sequences are SQVTM and ANQGSEA. V was pared by 7 bases and J by 7 bases, with 5 bases of the junction left unmatched. The CDR3 length is 13 residues. DNA of the CDR3: TGCAGCGCTCGACTAGCGGGAGCGAATGAGCAGTTCTTC. This codes for CSARLAGANEQFF.

This clonotype was observed a few times. The chain has TRBV28 and TRBJ2-1, with D maybe TRBD1 (6 bases). Germline CDR1 reads MDHEN; CDR2 reads SYDVKM. Trimming pared 3 bases from V and 0 bases from J, leaving 12 bases between. The CDR3 runs 16 residues. In DNA form, the CDR3 reads TGTGCCAGCAGTTTGCCTACAGGGTACTCCTACAATGAGCAGTTCTTC. Translation: CASSLPTGYSYNEQFF.

V is TRBV25-1 and J is TRBJ2-7, with 8 bases aligning to TRBD1. Germline CDR1 reads MGHDK; CDR2 reads SYGVNS. V was clipped by 1 base and J by 4 bases; unmatched bases: 3. The CDR3 sequence is 14 residues long. The CDR3 region has the DNA TGTGCCAGCAGTGAATTTGGACAGGGTTACGAGCAGTACTTC. Its translation is CASSEFGQGYEQYF.

V gene TRBV27 combines with J gene TRBJ2-2; D gene ambiguous. Germline CDR1 MNHEY, CDR2 SMNVEV (reference sequence). CDR3 length equals 13 residues. V lost 2 bases and J 7 bases, leaving 8 bases between the germline ends. The CDR3: CASSLTDYGELFF. The CDR3 DNA sequence: TGTGCCAGCAGTTTAACGGATTACGGGGAGCTGTTTTTT.